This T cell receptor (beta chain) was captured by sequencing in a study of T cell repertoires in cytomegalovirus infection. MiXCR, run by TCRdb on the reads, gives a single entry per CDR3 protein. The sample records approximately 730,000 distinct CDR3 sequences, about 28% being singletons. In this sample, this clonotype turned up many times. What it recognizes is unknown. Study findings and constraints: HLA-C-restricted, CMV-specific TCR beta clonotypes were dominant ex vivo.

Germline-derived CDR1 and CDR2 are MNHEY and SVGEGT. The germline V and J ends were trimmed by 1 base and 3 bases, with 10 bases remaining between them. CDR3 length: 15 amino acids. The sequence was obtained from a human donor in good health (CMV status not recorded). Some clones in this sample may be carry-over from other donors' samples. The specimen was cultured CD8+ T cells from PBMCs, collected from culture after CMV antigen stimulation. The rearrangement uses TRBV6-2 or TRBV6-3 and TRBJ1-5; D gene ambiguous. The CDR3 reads CASSYLQDFNQPQHF. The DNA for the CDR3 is TGTGCCAGCAGTTACTTACAAGACTTCAATCAGCCCCAGCATTTT.